The 13 T cell receptor beta chains presented below share a single source sample, sequenced in a study of blood T cell repertoires in COVID-19. Clones were sequenced by immunoSEQ multiplex PCR, and TCRdb holds only the in-frame ones, with some missing. The data hold tens of thousands of clones, with roughly 86% observed a single time. The material sequenced was peripheral blood. The receptors were sampled from a woman between 45 and 65 years old with acute or convalescent COVID-19.

CDR3 nucleotides: TGTGCCAGCTCTTTCGAGTTCACAGCTTTCTTT. As protein: CASSFEFTAFF. The V gene is TRBV6-5, the J gene TRBJ1-1; no firm D call. Per the germline V gene, CDR1 is MNHEY and CDR2 is SVGAGI. Trimming took 8 bases from V and 10 from J, leaving 14 bases between them. The CDR3 runs to 11 residues.

Remarks on this clone: This specimen includes other DNA sequences encoding the same CDR3. The rearrangement joins TRBV28 to TRBJ2-7; 7 bases are shared with TRBD1. The ends lost 4 bases at V and 1 base at J; junction bases unmatched: 1. Germline assignment: CDR1 MDHEN and CDR2 SYDVKM. This CDR3 contains 13 residues. The CDR3 protein is CASSSGQSYEQYF. The CDR3 DNA is TGTGCCAGCAGTTCGGGACAGTCCTACGAGCAGTACTTC.

The V and J genes are TRBV18 and TRBJ2-5; 10 bases agree with TRBD1. CDR1 and CDR2 from the germline V gene are KGHSH and LQKENI. The V segment lost 3 bases and the J segment 2 bases; nucleotides outside the gene matches: 6. CDR3 length: 16 amino acids. The CDR3 region is CASSPGQGIRQETQYF. The DNA for the CDR3 is TGTGCCAGCTCACCGGGACAGGGGATACGACAAGAGACCCAGTACTTC. Together with reference TRBV18 and TRBJ2-5, the CDR3 gives the full variable domain: NAGVMQNPRHLVRRRGQEARLRCSPMKGHSHVYWYRQLPEEGLKFMVYLQKENIIDESGMPKERFSAEFPKEGPSILRIQQVVRGDSAAYFCASSPGQGIRQETQYFGPGTRLLVL.

The rearrangement joins TRBV6-5 to TRBJ2-5, with D possibly TRBD2 on 7 matching bases. The germline V gene encodes CDR1 MNHEY and CDR2 SVGAGI. With 6 bases removed from V and 5 bases from J, the gap between germline ends came to 19 bases. The length of the CDR3 is 15 residues. The CDR3 here is CASRSRDGGAETQYF. CDR3 nucleotide sequence: TGTGCCAGCAGGAGCCGGGATGGGGGGGCGGAGACCCAGTACTTC.

The chain uses TRBV19 and TRBJ2-7, with 8 bases matching TRBD2. CDR3 length equals 14 residues. Germline CDR1 reads LNHDA; CDR2 reads SQIVND (reference sequence). Trimming at V came to 5 bases and at J to 5 bases, leaving 8 bases not matched to a gene. For the CDR3, the DNA is TGTGCCAGTAGTCACGGGAGGGGAGAAGACGAGCAGTACTTC. This encodes CASSHGRGEDEQYF.

This sequence joins TRBV6-5 and TRBJ2-5; TRBD2 might be the D (6 bases). Germline CDR1 MNHEY, CDR2 SVGAGI. V lost 5 bases, J lost 5 bases, and 15 bases lay in between. This CDR3 has 14 residues. The CDR3 here is CASSTPGAGETQYF. As DNA, the CDR3 is TGTGCCAGCAGTACCCCCGGGGCGGGGGAGACCCAGTACTTC.

V gene TRBV5-1 combines with J gene TRBJ2-3, with a possible D match to TRBD1 (5 bases). Trimming took 0 bases from V and 2 from J, leaving 10 bases between them. CDR1 SGHRS and CDR2 YFSETQ come from the germline V gene. There are 15 residues in the CDR3. This CDR3 is CASSLVAGHTDTQYF. The CDR3 DNA is TGCGCCAGCAGCTTGGTGGCAGGGCACACAGATACGCAGTATTTT.

The chain uses TRBV3-1 (or the pseudogene TRBV3-2) and TRBJ2-1, with 8 positions matching TRBD2. This CDR3 has 20 residues. V shed 0 bases and J 7 bases; nucleotides not matched to a gene: 20. The germline V gene has CDR1 LGHDT and CDR2 YNNKEL (reference sequence). The CDR3 protein is CASSQEGNGGALRWGNEQFF. Here the CDR3 DNA reads TGTGCCAGCAGCCAAGAAGGGAACGGGGGGGCCCTTCGGTGGGGGAATGAGCAGTTCTTC.

The rearrangement uses TRBV7-2 and TRBJ1-2; 7 bases line up with TRBD1. The germline V gene has CDR1 SGHTA and CDR2 FQGNSA. There are 16 residues in the CDR3. V shed 3 bases, J shed 5 bases, and the junction held 12 bases outside the gene matches. Here the CDR3 reads CASSLNRDRLLYGYTF. CDR3 in DNA: TGTGCCAGCAGCTTGAACCGGGACAGATTATTATATGGCTACACCTTC.

This clone was found a few times. The rearrangement links TRBV7-9 to TRBJ1-2; D call uncertain. This CDR3 has 13 amino acids. With 0 bases removed from V and 8 bases from J, the gap between germline ends came to 10 bases. In germline, CDR1 is SEHNR, CDR2 FQNEAQ (reference sequence). The CDR3 reads CASSLAGSGGYTF. The CDR3 nucleotides are TGTGCCAGCAGCTTAGCAGGGAGTGGAGGCTACACCTTC.

This clone was picked up a small number of times. Mismatch with germline at one junction end may stem from a read error. This chain connects TRBV7-7 to TRBJ2-1, with 10 bases aligning to TRBD2. Germline CDR1 SSHAT, CDR2 FNYEAQ (reference sequence). The CDR3 has 15 residues. The CDR3 sequence: CASSGGTSANNEQFF. CDR3 coding DNA: TGTGCTAGCAGCGGCGGGACTAGCGCTAACAATGAGCAGTTCTTC.

The chain couples TRBV9 to TRBJ2-3; the match to TRBD1 covers 8 bases. CDR1 is SGDLS, CDR2 YYNGEE, per germline. V shed 3 bases, J shed 8 bases, and the junction held 5 bases outside the gene matches. This CDR3 is 13 amino acids long. The CDR3 here is CASSADRVATQYF. CDR3 coding DNA: TGTGCCAGCAGCGCGGACAGGGTCGCTACGCAGTATTTT. Variable domain in full (rest from reference TRBV9 and TRBJ2-3): DSGVTQTPKHLITATGQRVTLRCSPRSGDLSVYWYQQSLDQGLQFLIQYYNGEERAKGNILERFSAQQFPDLHSELNLSSLELGDSALYFCASSADRVATQYFGPGTRLTVL.

The rearrangement links TRBV6-1 to TRBJ1-4; TRBD1 matches at 7 bases. This CDR3 contains 14 residues. Germline CDR1 and CDR2: MNHNS and SASEGT. The V segment lost 3 bases and the J segment 6 bases; nucleotides outside the gene matches: 4. DNA of the CDR3: TGTGCCAGCAGTGAGAGCAGGGGGGATGAAAAACTGTTTTTT. Encoded protein: CASSESRGDEKLFF.